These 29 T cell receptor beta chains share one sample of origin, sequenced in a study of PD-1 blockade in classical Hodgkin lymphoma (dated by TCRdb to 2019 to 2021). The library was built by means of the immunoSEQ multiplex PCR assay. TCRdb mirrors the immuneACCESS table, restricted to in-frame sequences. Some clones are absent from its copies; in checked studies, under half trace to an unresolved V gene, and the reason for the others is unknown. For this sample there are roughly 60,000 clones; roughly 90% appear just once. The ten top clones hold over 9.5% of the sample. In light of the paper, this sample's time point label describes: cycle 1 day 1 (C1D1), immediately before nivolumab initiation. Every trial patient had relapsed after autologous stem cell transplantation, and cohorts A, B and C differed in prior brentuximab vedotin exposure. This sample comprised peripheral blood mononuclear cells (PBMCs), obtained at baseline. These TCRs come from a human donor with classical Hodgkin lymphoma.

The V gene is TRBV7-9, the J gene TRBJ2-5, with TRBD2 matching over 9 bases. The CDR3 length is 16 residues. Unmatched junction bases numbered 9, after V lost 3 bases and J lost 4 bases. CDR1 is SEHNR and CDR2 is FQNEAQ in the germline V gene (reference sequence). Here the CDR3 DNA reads TGTGCCAGCAGCTTTTTACTAGCGGGTGACAGAGAGACCCAGTACTTC. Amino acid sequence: CASSFLLAGDRETQYF. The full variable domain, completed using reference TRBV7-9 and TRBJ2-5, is DTGVSQNPRHKITKRGQNVTFRCDPISEHNRLYWYRQTLGQGPEFLTYFQNEAQLEKSRLLSDRFSAERPKGSFSTLEIQRTEQGDSAMYLCASSFLLAGDRETQYFGPGTRLLVL.

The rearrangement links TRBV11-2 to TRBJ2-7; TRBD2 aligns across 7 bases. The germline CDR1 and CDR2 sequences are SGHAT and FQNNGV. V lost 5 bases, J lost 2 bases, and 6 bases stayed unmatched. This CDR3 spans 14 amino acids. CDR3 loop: CASSLVGGAYEQYF. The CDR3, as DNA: TGTGCCAGCAGCCTGGTGGGGGGGGCCTACGAGCAGTACTTC.

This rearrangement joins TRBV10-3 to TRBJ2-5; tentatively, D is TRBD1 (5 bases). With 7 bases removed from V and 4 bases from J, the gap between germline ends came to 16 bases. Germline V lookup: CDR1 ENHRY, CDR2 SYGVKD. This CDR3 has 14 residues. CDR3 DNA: TGTGCCATCATGGCAGGGATGGGTTCAGAGACCCAGTACTTC. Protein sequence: CAIMAGMGSETQYF.

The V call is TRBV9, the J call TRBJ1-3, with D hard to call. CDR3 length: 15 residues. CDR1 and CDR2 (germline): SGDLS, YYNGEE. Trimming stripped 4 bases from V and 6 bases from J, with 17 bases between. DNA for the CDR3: TGTGCCAGCAGCATGACGGACTCGAGAGTAAACACCATATATTTT. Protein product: CASSMTDSRVNTIYF.

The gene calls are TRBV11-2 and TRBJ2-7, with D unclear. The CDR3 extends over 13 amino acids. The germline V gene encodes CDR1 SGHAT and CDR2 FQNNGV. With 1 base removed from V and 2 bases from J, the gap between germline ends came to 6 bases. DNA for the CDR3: TGTGCCAGCAGCTTAGGACGGACCTACGAGCAGTACTTC. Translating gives CASSLGRTYEQYF.

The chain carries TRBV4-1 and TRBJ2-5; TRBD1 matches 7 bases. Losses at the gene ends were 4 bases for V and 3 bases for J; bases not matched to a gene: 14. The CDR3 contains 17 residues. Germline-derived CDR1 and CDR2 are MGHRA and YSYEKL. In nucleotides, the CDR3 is TGCGCCAGCAGCCGGGTGACAGGGTCGGCAACAGAAGAGACCCAGTACTTC. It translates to CASSRVTGSATEETQYF.

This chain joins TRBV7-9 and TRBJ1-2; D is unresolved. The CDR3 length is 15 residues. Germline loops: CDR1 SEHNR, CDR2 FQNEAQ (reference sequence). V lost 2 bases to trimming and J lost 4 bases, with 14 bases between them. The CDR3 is CASSLLEGRGYGYTF. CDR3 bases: TGTGCCAGCAGCTTACTCGAGGGTAGAGGCTATGGCTACACCTTC.

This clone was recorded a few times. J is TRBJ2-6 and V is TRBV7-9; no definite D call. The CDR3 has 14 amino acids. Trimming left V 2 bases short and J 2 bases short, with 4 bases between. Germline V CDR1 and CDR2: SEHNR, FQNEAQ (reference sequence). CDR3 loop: CASSLRAGANVLTF. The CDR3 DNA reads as TGTGCCAGCAGCTTAAGGGCTGGGGCCAACGTCCTGACTTTC.

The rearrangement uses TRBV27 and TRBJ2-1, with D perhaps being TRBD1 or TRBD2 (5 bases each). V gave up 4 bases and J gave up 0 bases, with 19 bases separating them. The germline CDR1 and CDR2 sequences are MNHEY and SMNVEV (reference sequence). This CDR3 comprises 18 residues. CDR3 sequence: CASSSVSQWGSSYNEQFF. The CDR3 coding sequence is TGTGCCAGCAGTTCCGTTTCACAGTGGGGGAGCTCCTACAATGAGCAGTTCTTC.

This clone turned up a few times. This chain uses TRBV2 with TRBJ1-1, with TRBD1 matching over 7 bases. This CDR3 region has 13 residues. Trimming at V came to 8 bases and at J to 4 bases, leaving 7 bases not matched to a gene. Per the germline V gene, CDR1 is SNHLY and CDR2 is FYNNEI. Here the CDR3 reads CASEWAGGTEAFF. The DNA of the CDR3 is TGTGCCAGCGAATGGGCAGGGGGCACTGAAGCTTTCTTT.

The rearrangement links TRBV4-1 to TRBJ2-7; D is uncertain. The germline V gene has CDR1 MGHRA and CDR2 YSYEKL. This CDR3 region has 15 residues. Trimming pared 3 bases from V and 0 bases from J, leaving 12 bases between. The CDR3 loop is CASSQLPTDSYEQYF. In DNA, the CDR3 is TGCGCCAGCAGCCAGTTGCCAACCGACTCCTACGAGCAGTACTTC.

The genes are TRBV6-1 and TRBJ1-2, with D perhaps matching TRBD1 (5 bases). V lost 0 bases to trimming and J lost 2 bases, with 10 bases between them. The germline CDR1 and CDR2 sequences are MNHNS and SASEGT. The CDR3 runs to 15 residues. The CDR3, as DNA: TGTGCCAGCAGTGAAGCGTGGGGGACGAACTATGGCTACACCTTC. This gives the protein CASSEAWGTNYGYTF.

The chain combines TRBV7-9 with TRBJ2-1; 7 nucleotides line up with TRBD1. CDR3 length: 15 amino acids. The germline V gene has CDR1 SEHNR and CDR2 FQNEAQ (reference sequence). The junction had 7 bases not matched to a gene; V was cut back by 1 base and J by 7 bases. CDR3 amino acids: CASSLGQGVANEQFF. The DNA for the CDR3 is TGTGCCAGCAGCTTAGGGCAGGGGGTGGCTAATGAGCAGTTCTTC.

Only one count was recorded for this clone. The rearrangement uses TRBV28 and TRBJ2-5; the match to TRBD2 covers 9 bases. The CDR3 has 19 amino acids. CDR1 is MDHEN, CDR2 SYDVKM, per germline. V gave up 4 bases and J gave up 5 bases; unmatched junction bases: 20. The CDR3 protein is CASSYEWRGGRAGIETQYF. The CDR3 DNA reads TGTGCCAGCAGTTACGAATGGCGTGGCGGGAGGGCCGGGATCGAGACCCAGTACTTC.

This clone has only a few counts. The DNA for the CDR3 is TGTGCCAGCACCCTCCGGCGGGGGGCCGGCCAGCCCCAGCATTTT. The encoded protein is CASTLRRGAGQPQHF. The chain uses TRBV28 and TRBJ1-5; maybe TRBD1 (6 bases). Trimming stripped 7 bases from V and 7 bases from J, with 20 bases between. Germline V CDR1 and CDR2: MDHEN, SYDVKM. This CDR3 spans 15 amino acids.

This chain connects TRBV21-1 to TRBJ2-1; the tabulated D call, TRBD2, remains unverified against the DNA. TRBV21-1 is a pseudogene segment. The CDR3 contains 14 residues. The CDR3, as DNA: TGTGCCAGCAGCAAAGGAGAGACTAGGGGTGAGCAGTTCTTC. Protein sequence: CASSKGETRGEQFF.

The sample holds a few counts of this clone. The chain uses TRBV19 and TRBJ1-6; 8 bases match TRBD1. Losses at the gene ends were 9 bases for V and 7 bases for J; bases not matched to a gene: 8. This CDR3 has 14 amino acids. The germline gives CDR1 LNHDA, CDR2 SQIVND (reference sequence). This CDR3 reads CARPGDRGNSPLHF. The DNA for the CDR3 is TGTGCCAGACCCGGCGACAGGGGAAATTCACCCCTCCACTTT.

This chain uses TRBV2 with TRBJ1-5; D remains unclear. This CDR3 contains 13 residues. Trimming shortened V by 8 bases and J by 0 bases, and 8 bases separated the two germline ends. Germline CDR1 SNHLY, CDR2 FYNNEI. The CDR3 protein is CASGVDSNQPQHF. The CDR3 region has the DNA TGTGCCAGCGGGGTGGATAGCAATCAGCCCCAGCATTTT.

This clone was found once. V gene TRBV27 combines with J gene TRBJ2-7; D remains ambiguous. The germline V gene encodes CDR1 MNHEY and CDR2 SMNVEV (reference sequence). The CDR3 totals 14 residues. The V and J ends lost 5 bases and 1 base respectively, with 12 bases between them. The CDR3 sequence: CASSLATESYEQYF. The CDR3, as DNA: TGTGCCAGCAGTCTCGCGACGGAGTCCTACGAGCAGTACTTC.

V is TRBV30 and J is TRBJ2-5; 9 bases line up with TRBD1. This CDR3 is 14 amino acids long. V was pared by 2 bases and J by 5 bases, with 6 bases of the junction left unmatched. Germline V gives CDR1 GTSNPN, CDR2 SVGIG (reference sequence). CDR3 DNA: TGTGCCTGGAGTTTCTGGACAGGGGAGGAGACCCAGTACTTC. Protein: CAWSFWTGEETQYF.

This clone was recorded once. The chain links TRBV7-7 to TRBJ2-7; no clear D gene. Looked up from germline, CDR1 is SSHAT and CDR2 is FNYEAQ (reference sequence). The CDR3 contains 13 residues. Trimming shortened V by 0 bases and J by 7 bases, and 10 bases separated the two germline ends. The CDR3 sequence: CASSLAHSSEQYF. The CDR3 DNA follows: TGTGCCAGCAGCTTAGCGCACTCCTCTGAGCAGTACTTC.

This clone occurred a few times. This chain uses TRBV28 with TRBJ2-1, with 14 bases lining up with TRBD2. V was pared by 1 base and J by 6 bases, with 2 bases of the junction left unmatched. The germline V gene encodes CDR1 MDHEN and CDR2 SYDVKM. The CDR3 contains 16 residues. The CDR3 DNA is TGTGCCAGCAGTTTATCCGGACTAGCGGGAGGCAATGAGCAGTTCTTC. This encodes CASSLSGLAGGNEQFF.

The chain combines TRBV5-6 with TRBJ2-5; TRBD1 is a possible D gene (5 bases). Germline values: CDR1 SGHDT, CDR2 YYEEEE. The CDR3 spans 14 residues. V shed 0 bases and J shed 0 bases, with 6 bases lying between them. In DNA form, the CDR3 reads TGTGCCAGCAGCTTGGCGACAGACCAAGAGACCCAGTACTTC. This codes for CASSLATDQETQYF.

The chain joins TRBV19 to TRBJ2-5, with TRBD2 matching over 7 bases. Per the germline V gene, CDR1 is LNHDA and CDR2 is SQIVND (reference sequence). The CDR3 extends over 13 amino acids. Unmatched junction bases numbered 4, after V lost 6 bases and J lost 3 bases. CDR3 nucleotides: TGTGCCAGTAGCCCTAGCGGAGAAGAGACCCAGTACTTC. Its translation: CASSPSGEETQYF. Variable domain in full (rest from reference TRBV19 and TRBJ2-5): DGGITQSPKYLFRKEGQNVTLSCEQNLNHDAMYWYRQDPGQGLRLIYYSQIVNDFQKGDIAEGYSVSREKKESFPLTVTSAQKNPTAFYLCASSPSGEETQYFGPGTRLLVL.

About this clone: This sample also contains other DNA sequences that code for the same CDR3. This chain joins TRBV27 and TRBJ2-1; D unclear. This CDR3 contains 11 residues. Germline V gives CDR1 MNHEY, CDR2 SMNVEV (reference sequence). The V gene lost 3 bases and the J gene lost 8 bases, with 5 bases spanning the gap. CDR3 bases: TGTGCCAGCAGTTTCGGCGATGAGCAGTTCTTC. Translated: CASSFGDEQFF.

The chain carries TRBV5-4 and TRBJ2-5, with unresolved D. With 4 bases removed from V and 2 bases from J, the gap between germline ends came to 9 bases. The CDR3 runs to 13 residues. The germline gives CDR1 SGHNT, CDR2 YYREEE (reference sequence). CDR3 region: CASSQWAQETQYF. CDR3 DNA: TGTGCCAGCAGCCAATGGGCTCAAGAGACCCAGTACTTC.

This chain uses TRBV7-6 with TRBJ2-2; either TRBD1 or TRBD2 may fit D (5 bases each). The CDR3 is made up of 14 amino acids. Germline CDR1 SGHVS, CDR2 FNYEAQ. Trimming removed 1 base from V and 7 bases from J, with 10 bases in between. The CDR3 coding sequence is TGTGCCAGCAGCTTAGATGGGGGTGTCGGGGAGCTGTTTTTT. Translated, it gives CASSLDGGVGELFF.

For the CDR3, the DNA is TGCGCCAGCAGCCAAGTTTGGACAGGGGCGATAGACAATCAGCCCCAGCATTTT. Its translation: CASSQVWTGAIDNQPQHF. The rearrangement joins TRBV4-1 to TRBJ1-5, with TRBD1 matching 9 bases. The junction had 10 bases not matched to a gene; V was cut back by 1 base and J by 3 bases. Germline V gene sequence: CDR1 MGHRA, CDR2 YSYEKL. The CDR3 sequence is 18 residues long.

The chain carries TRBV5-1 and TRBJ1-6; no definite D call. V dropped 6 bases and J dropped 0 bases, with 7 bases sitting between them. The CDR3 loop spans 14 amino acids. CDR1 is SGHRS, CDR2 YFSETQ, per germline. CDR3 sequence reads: CASKASSYNSPLHF. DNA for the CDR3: TGCGCCAGCAAAGCAAGCTCCTATAATTCACCCCTCCACTTT.